Listed below are T cell receptor beta chains from one sample, sequenced in a study of PD-1 blockade in classical Hodgkin lymphoma. Clones were sequenced by immunoSEQ multiplex PCR, and TCRdb holds only the in-frame ones, with some missing. The sample gives about 13,000 clones, roughly 90% of which show up once; more than 0.4% is in the top ten. This material consisted of CD4+ T cells from blood, taken at baseline. The receptors derive from a human donor with classical Hodgkin lymphoma. Both conserved end residues are part of each CDR3. D genes are given only for firm matches. Clone size is shown for a subset of rows, as once, few, many or a class of expanded clone.

clone_size,d_call,j_call,v_call,cdr3_aa,cdr3_nt
few,.,TRBJ2-7,TRBV7-9,CASSSWQGTPSYEQYF,TGTGCCAGCAGCTCATGGCAGGGGACCCCCTCCTACGAGCAGTACTTC
.,.,TRBJ2-7,TRBV2,CASCWSGLYEQYF,TGTGCCAGCTGTTGGTCGGGACTCTACGAGCAGTACTTC
.,.,TRBJ2-3,TRBV11-3,CASSLGGPGSRGDTQYF,TGTGCCAGCAGCTTAGGAGGGCCAGGGAGCCGAGGTGATACGCAGTATTTT
.,.,TRBJ1-4,TRBV13,CASSARPSVGEKLFF,TGTGCCAGCAGCGCCCGACCTTCAGTCGGTGAAAAACTGTTTTTT
.,.,TRBJ2-7,TRBV7-2,CASSLAGPSYEQYF,TGTGCCAGCAGCTTAGCGGGCCCCTCCTACGAGCAGTACTTC
.,.,TRBJ1-2,TRBV6-1,CASSEALVYGYTF,TGTGCCAGCAGTGAAGCCCTAGTGTATGGCTACACCTTC
.,.,TRBJ1-4,TRBV5-1,CASSFLGATTNEKLFF,TGCGCCAGCAGCTTCTTAGGGGCAACAACTAATGAAAAACTGTTTTTT
.,.,TRBJ2-3,TRBV28,CASSSPYRVLGTGTQYF,TGTGCCAGCAGTTCGCCTTACAGGGTCTTAGGCACAGGTACGCAGTATTTT
.,TRBD2,TRBJ2-3,TRBV5-4,CASSSGLAGPTDTQYF,TGTGCCAGCAGCTCCGGACTAGCGGGACCCACAGATACGCAGTATTTT
.,.,TRBJ2-7,TRBV5-1,CASSLWGSGSSYEQYF,TGCGCCAGCAGCTTGTGGGGGTCAGGGAGCTCCTACGAGCAGTACTTC
.,.,TRBJ1-5,TRBV6-1,CASSRTEYSNQPQHF,TGTGCCAGCAGTCGGACCGAGTATAGCAATCAGCCCCAGCATTTT
.,.,TRBJ1-2,TRBV7-9,CASSLSRSTVYGYTF,TGTGCCAGCAGCTTATCAAGGTCGACAGTGTATGGCTACACCTTC
.,.,TRBJ1-1,TRBV25-1,CASSEFGGRGTEAFF,TGTGCCAGCAGTGAATTTGGGGGTAGAGGCACTGAAGCTTTCTTT
.,.,TRBJ1-1,TRBV2,CASSDEVYTEAFF,TGTGCCAGCAGTGATGAAGTGTACACTGAAGCTTTCTTT
.,.,TRBJ2-7,TRBV28,CASSLNRVAYF,TGTGCCAGCAGTTTAAACAGGGTGGCGTACTTC
.,TRBD1,TRBJ2-7,TRBV7-8,CASSYGTGVYEQYF,TGTGCCAGCAGCTACGGGACAGGGGTTTACGAGCAGTACTTC
.,TRBD2,TRBJ2-7,TRBV15,CATSTGLAGYEQYF,TGTGCCACCAGCACAGGACTAGCGGGATACGAGCAGTACTTC
.,.,TRBJ2-1,TRBV28,CASGPRLGYEQFF,TGTGCCAGCGGCCCTCGTTTGGGGTACGAGCAGTTCTTC
few,.,TRBJ1-1,TRBV14,CASRSLGTEAFF,TGTGCCAGCAGGTCCCTTGGGACTGAAGCTTTCTTT
.,TRBD1,TRBJ2-5,TRBV7-9,CASRRGLRGPQGETQYF,TGTGCCAGCAGAAGGGGCCTGAGGGGGCCCCAGGGGGAGACCCAGTACTTC
once,TRBD1,TRBJ1-2,TRBV5-1,CASSLERTGSGYTF,TGCGCCAGCAGCTTGGAGAGGACAGGGTCTGGCTACACCTTC
.,.,TRBJ2-1,TRBV2,CASSRLDEQFF,TGTGCCAGCAGTAGACTAGATGAGCAGTTCTTC
.,.,TRBJ1-1,TRBV19,CASTLRDGTEAFF,TGTGCCAGTACCCTCCGGGACGGCACTGAAGCTTTCTTT
.,.,TRBJ1-2,TRBV2,CASSRVDYGYTF,TGTGCCAGCTCGAGGGTCGACTATGGCTACACCTTC
.,.,TRBJ1-5,TRBV7-2,CASSLSRDPGNQPQHF,TGTGCCAGCAGCTTGTCGAGGGATCCAGGGAATCAGCCCCAGCATTTT
.,TRBD1,TRBJ1-2,TRBV29-1,CSVEGTGHGYTF,TGCAGCGTTGAGGGGACAGGTCATGGCTACACCTTC
.,TRBD1,TRBJ1-6,TRBV18,CASSIDRGGSPLHF,TGTGCCAGCTCAATAGACAGGGGCGGATCACCCCTCCACTTT
.,.,TRBJ2-7,TRBV5-4,CASSSRDTYEQYF,TGTGCCAGCAGCTCCCGGGACACCTACGAGCAGTACTTC
.,.,TRBJ1-2,TRBV7-2,CASSLAAGVYGYTF,TGTGCCAGCAGCTTAGCGGCAGGGGTCTATGGCTACACCTTC
.,TRBD1,TRBJ2-1,TRBV14,CASSQGGTVYNEQFF,TGTGCCAGCAGCCAAGGGGGGACAGTGTACAATGAGCAGTTCTTC
once,.,TRBJ1-3,TRBV19,CGSIGRHLLGNTIYF,TGCGGCAGTATCGGGAGACACCTTCTTGGAAACACCATATATTTT
.,TRBD1,TRBJ2-1,TRBV11-2,CASSFTGGFGNEQFF,TGTGCCAGCAGCTTTACAGGGGGGTTTGGGAATGAGCAGTTCTTC
once,.,TRBJ1-3,TRBV5-4,CASSVGGVGNTIYF,TGTGCCAGCAGCGTCGGAGGGGTAGGAAACACCATATATTTT